These 8 T cell receptor beta chains originate from one sample sequenced in a study of T cell repertoires in cytomegalovirus infection. These TCRs' antigens remain unknown. TCRdb reprocessed the reads via MiXCR and lists one record per CDR3 protein. The sample lists some 800,000 distinct CDR3 sequences, roughly 28% seen once, with less than 15% in the top ten. Here the sequenced sample was cultured CD8+ T cells from PBMCs, taken from culture after CMV antigen stimulation. The receptors derive from a human donor in good health (CMV status not recorded). Some clones in this sample may be carry-over from other donors' samples.

The chain combines TRBV27 with TRBJ2-3; 11 bases align to TRBD2. The germline V gene has CDR1 MNHEY and CDR2 SMNVEV (reference sequence). J was trimmed by 7 bases and V by 3 bases; bases with no gene match: 6. CDR3 length equals 15 residues. The CDR3 here is CASSFGLAGGYTQYF. The CDR3 DNA sequence: TGTGCCAGCAGTTTCGGGCTAGCGGGGGGTTATACGCAGTATTTT.

This clonotype showed up just a few times. The CDR3 protein is CASSLSQGYTF. The CDR3 DNA is TGTGCCAGCAGCTTATCACAGGGCTACACCTTC. The chain recombines TRBV7-9 with TRBJ1-2; unclear D gene. CDR1 and CDR2 (germline): SEHNR, FQNEAQ (reference sequence). CDR3 length equals 11 residues. The V end lost 2 bases, the J end lost 8 bases, and 6 bases lay between the germline ends.

This clonotype has a handful of counts. The chain has TRBV29-1 and TRBJ1-1; 8 bases line up with TRBD1. J gave up 6 bases and V 5 bases, and 5 bases lay outside the gene matches. The CDR3 is 12 amino acids. Germline CDR1 reads SQVTM; CDR2 reads ANQGSEA. CDR3 sequence: CSVWTGRAEAFF. In nucleotides, the CDR3 is TGCAGCGTTTGGACAGGGCGGGCTGAAGCTTTCTTT.

The CDR3 DNA reads as TGTGCCAGCAGTTTATCGTCCAAAGTTTTACCCCTCCACTTT. This codes for CASSLSSKVLPLHF. This rearrangement joins TRBV27 to TRBJ1-6; D is ambiguous. From germline, CDR1 is MNHEY and CDR2 SMNVEV (reference sequence). V was clipped by 0 bases and J by 12 bases, with 12 bases between them. The CDR3 has 14 residues.

V gene TRBV7-2 combines with J gene TRBJ2-1, with 9 positions matching TRBD1. J was trimmed by 8 bases and V by 4 bases; bases with no gene match: 6. This CDR3 has 14 amino acids. CDR1 and CDR2 (germline): SGHTA, FQGNSA. This CDR3 reads CASSWRQGVDEQFF. As DNA, the CDR3 is TGTGCCAGCAGCTGGAGACAGGGGGTCGATGAGCAGTTCTTC.

This clonotype was seen only a few times. The V and J genes are TRBV10-2 and TRBJ2-1; the match to TRBD2 covers 14 bases. J was trimmed by 0 bases and V by 6 bases; bases with no gene match: 7. CDR1 WSHSY and CDR2 SAAADI come from the germline V gene. This CDR3 comprises 18 residues. CDR3 region: CASSAGTSGGTSYNEQFF. CDR3 nucleotides: TGCGCCAGCAGCGCCGGGACTAGCGGGGGCACCTCCTACAATGAGCAGTTCTTC.

This clonotype came up a few times. The chain links TRBV12-3 or TRBV12-4 to TRBJ1-1, with D maybe TRBD1 (5 bases). The CDR3 covers 13 residues. Trimming left V 7 bases short and J 1 base short, with 10 bases between. The CDR3 DNA reads TGTGCCAGCACTATAACAGGGAACACTGAAGCTTTCTTT. Protein: CASTITGNTEAFF.

This clonotype was seen ten or more times. The chain uses TRBV12-3 or TRBV12-4 and TRBJ1-1, with D unresolved. This CDR3 is 12 amino acids long. V was cut by 10 bases and J by 1 base, with 10 bases left in between. The CDR3 DNA sequence: TGTGCCACCTCGTCGGGGAACACTGAAGCTTTCTTT. Translating gives CATSSGNTEAFF.